The 3 T cell receptor beta chains reported below all come from one sample, sequenced in a study of cytomegalovirus exposure and HLA in healthy donors. The PCR contained 60 Vbeta and 13 Jbeta primers. Assay used: immunoSEQ multiplex PCR; TCRdb lists only in-frame clones, some missing. The sample has fewer than 350,000 clones, approximately 90% seen once; the top ten hold approximately 2.4%. Source material: PBMCs. These receptors all come from a young woman in good health and CMV-seronegative.

The J gene is TRBJ2-1, the V gene TRBV4-1; weak D call: TRBD2 (5 bases). Trimming took 3 bases from V and 0 from J, leaving 12 bases between them. The germline V gene has CDR1 MGHRA and CDR2 YSYEKL. CDR3 length: 16 amino acids. The CDR3, as DNA: TGCGCCAGCAGCCAGCGGAGCGGCCTCTCCTACAATGAGCAGTTCTTC. Translated, it gives CASSQRSGLSYNEQFF.

This clone came up a few times. V is TRBV18 and J is TRBJ1-4, with 9 bases fitting TRBD1. Germline V gives CDR1 KGHSH, CDR2 LQKENI. The CDR3 loop spans 15 amino acids. V trimming: 4 bases; J trimming: 4 bases; junction bases outside the gene matches: 4. CDR3 nucleotides: TGTGCCAGCTCACGGTGGGACAGGGATAATGAAAAACTGTTTTTT. The encoded protein is CASSRWDRDNEKLFF.

This clone is a singleton in its sample. The V call is TRBV11-2, the J call TRBJ1-6, with D possibly being TRBD1 (6 bases). The CDR3 extends over 19 amino acids. Germline CDR1 and CDR2: SGHAT and FQNNGV. The V end was cut by 0 bases, the J end by 1 base, with 16 bases between. The CDR3 sequence: CASSLEGTGIVSYNSPLHF. In DNA, the CDR3 is TGTGCCAGCAGCTTAGAAGGTACAGGGATAGTATCCTATAATTCACCCCTCCACTTT.